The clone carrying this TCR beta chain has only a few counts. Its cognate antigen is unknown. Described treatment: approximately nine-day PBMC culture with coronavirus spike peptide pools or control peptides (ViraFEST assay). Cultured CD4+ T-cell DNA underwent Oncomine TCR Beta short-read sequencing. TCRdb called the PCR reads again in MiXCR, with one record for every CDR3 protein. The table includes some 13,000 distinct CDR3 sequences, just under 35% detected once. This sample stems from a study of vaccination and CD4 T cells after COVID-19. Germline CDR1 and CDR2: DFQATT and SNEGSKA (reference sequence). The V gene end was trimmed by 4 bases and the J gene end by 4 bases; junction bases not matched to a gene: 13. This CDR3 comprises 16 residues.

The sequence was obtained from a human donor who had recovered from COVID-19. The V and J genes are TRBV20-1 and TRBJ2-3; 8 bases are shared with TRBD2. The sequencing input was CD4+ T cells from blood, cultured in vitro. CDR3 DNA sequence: TGCAGTGCTAATTGGTTCGTGGGAGCGGGAGCAGATACGCAGTATTTT. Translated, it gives CSANWFVGAGADTQYF.